This T cell receptor (beta chain) is drawn from a study of cytomegalovirus exposure and HLA in healthy donors. Study-wide findings and caveats: V- and J-gene trimming of TCR beta was linked (in a later analysis) to a missense DCLRE1C variant. As a later analysis showed, several of the most significant clusters appeared to be linked to common viral pathogens. Some public TCRs appeared in many individuals, while most sequences were rare. Confirmation was obtained in vitro that a few CMV-associated chains are specific for CMV antigens.

This PCR relied on a set of 60 Vbeta primers and 13 Jbeta primers. Using immunoSEQ multiplex PCR, the repertoire was profiled, and TCRdb retains in-frame clones only, with some absent. In the table there are about 130,000 clones, more than 80% of which are singletons. V gave up 6 bases and J gave up 3 bases; unmatched junction bases: 10. Germline V gene sequence: CDR1 MDHEN, CDR2 SYDVKM. The length of the CDR3 is 17 residues. Note on this clone: As yet, its antigen is unknown.

This TCR came from a woman in her 30s in good health and CMV-seropositive. This chain links TRBV28 with TRBJ2-1; 11 positions agree with TRBD1. Sequencing was done on a sample of PBMCs. CDR3 in DNA: TGTGCCAGCAGAATTCCACCCGGGACAGGGGGCTACAATGAGCAGTTCTTC. Encoded protein: CASRIPPGTGGYNEQFF. Looking up the rest from reference TRBV28 and TRBJ2-1 gives the full variable domain: DVKVTQSSRYLVKRTGEKVFLECVQDMDHENMFWYRQDPGLGLRLIYFSYDVKMKEKGDIPEGYSVSREKKERFSLILESASTNQTSMYLCASRIPPGTGGYNEQFFGPGTRLTVL.